The 22 T cell receptor beta chains listed next were all sequenced from one sample in a study of blood T cells in healthy people across ages. A second about 7 to 12 cycle PCR used barcoded and J-beta primers. TCRdb redid the calling of the 5' RACE reads with MiXCR, one entry per CDR3 protein. The sample has about 1 million distinct CDR3 sequences; 25% are singletons. The data were also submitted as part of a second study, on T cells of mothers and their children.

Source material: blood. Receptor source: a girl aged 2-9 years in good health.

This chain joins TRBV12-5 and TRBJ2-7; 8 positions agree with TRBD1. Germline V gene data show CDR1 as LGHNT and CDR2 as FRNRAP. The CDR3 consists of 16 residues. After removal of 1 base from V and 2 bases from J, the junction contained 7 bases not matched to a gene. The CDR3 DNA reads as TGTGCTAGTGGTTTGGCGCCTGACAGGGGCCCCTACGAGCAGTACTTC. It codes for CASGLAPDRGPYEQYF.

This chain links TRBV5-1 with TRBJ1-2; tentatively, D is TRBD1 (5 bases). Trimming cost V 4 bases and J 4 bases, with 17 bases left between them. Germline V CDR1 and CDR2: SGHRS, YFSETQ. The CDR3 contains 15 residues. CDR3 loop: CASSPTSDSSYGYTF. As DNA, the CDR3 is TGCGCCAGCAGCCCCACAAGCGACAGCTCCTATGGCTACACCTTC. Full variable domain (remainder filled in from reference TRBV5-1 and TRBJ1-2): KAGVTQTPRYLIKTRGQQVTLSCSPISGHRSVSWYQQTPGQGLQFLFEYFSETQRNKGNFPGRFSGRQFSNSRSEMNVSTLELGDSALYLCASSPTSDSSYGYTFGSGTRLTVV.

The V and J genes are TRBV6-5 and TRBJ2-5; D gene ambiguous. The J call may be faulty, since TRBJ2-4 better matches the DNA end. The CDR3 totals 12 residues. In germline, CDR1 is MNHEY, CDR2 SVGAGI. The CDR3 loop reads CASSYSPNIQYF. The CDR3 DNA reads TGTGCCAGCAGTTACTCGCCAAACATTCAGTACTTC.

The chain is built from TRBV7-2 and TRBJ1-3; 7 nucleotides match TRBD1. The CDR3 covers 14 residues. Per the germline V gene, CDR1 is SGHTA and CDR2 is FQGNSA. The trim removed 2 bases at V and 4 bases at J, leaving 2 bases unmatched. CDR3 loop: CASSLTTGGNTIYF. The CDR3 region has the DNA TGTGCCAGCAGCTTAACGACAGGGGGAAACACCATATATTTT.

The chain recombines TRBV27 with TRBJ2-5; 12 positions match TRBD2. Losses at the gene ends were 7 bases for V and 5 bases for J; bases not matched to a gene: 5. The CDR3 is 14 residues long. Germline V lookup: CDR1 MNHEY, CDR2 SMNVEV (reference sequence). CDR3 DNA: TGTGCCAGCACCCGACTAGCGGGGGAGGAGACCCAGTACTTC. It translates to CASTRLAGEETQYF.

This clonotype showed up just a few times. The rearrangement links TRBV29-1 to TRBJ2-5; perhaps TRBD2 as D (5 bases). TRBJ2-1 explains the end of the DNA better; the J call may be wrong. CDR3 length equals 13 residues. Germline V CDR1 and CDR2: SQVTM, ANQGSEA. CDR3 residues: CSVAGNTYNEQFF. CDR3 nucleotide sequence: TGCAGCGTTGCGGGGAACACCTACAATGAGCAGTTCTTC.

This clonotype was seen only a few times. The junction does not match germline at one end; this may be a read error. This chain links TRBV14 with TRBJ2-3, with TRBD1 matching over 8 bases. Germline V gene lookup returns CDR1 SGHDN and CDR2 FVKESK. The CDR3 sequence is 16 residues long. DNA for the CDR3: TGTGCCGGCAGCCCGCTGGGACAGGCCAAAACAGATACGCAGTATTTT. Translating it yields CAGSPLGQAKTDTQYF.

The chain employs TRBV11-2 and TRBJ2-3; 11 positions match TRBD2. Germline V gene data show CDR1 as SGHAT and CDR2 as FQNNGV. J was trimmed by 4 bases and V by 3 bases; bases with no gene match: 6. The CDR3 consists of 16 residues. The CDR3 reads CASSLLAGGAADTQYF. DNA for the CDR3: TGTGCCAGCAGCTTGCTAGCGGGAGGTGCCGCAGATACGCAGTATTTT. Using reference TRBV11-2 and TRBJ2-3 for the parts outside the CDR3, the full variable domain is EAGVAQSPRYKIIEKRQSVAFWCNPISGHATLYWYQQILGQGPKLLIQFQNNGVVDDSQLPKDRFSAERLKGVDSTLKIQPAKLEDSAVYLCASSLLAGGAADTQYFGPGTRLTVL.

V gene TRBV12-3 or TRBV12-4 combines with J gene TRBJ1-5; D not certain. V was clipped by 9 bases and J by 1 base, with 10 bases between them. This CDR3 spans 13 amino acids. The CDR3, as DNA: TGTGCCAGTTCCCCCGAGAGCAATCAGCCCCAGCATTTT. Residues: CASSPESNQPQHF.

This rearrangement joins TRBV11-2 to TRBJ1-2; D is ambiguous. The CDR3 has 15 residues. CDR1 and CDR2 (germline): SGHAT, FQNNGV. Trimming stripped 0 bases from V and 5 bases from J, with 13 bases between. Here the CDR3 reads CASSLESEGPYGYTF. In DNA form, the CDR3 reads TGTGCCAGCAGCTTAGAGTCGGAGGGTCCGTATGGCTACACCTTC.

The chain uses TRBV7-2 and TRBJ2-7; 11 bases match TRBD2. The CDR3 has 15 residues. Per germline, CDR1 SGHTA and CDR2 FQGNSA. V was clipped by 6 bases and J by 2 bases; unmatched bases: 6. CDR3 nucleotide sequence: TGTGCCAGCAGTAGAACTAGCGGGGGAGCCTACGAGCAGTACTTC. Translation gives CASSRTSGGAYEQYF.

This clonotype was observed a handful of times. The chain combines TRBV24-1 with TRBJ2-5, with 7 bases lining up with TRBD1. The J call is in doubt because the DNA end fits TRBJ2-1 better. Germline assignment: CDR1 KGHDR and CDR2 SFDVKD. This CDR3 is built from 15 residues. The CDR3: CATLPPGTESNEQFF. As DNA, the CDR3 is TGTGCCACCCTCCCGCCCGGGACAGAGTCCAATGAGCAGTTCTTC.

This chain joins TRBV7-8 and TRBJ2-5; D is undetermined. In germline, CDR1 is SGHVS, CDR2 FQNEAQ. The V and J ends lost 2 bases and 8 bases respectively, with 18 bases between them. This CDR3 is built from 15 residues. As DNA, the CDR3 is TGTGCCAGCAGCTTACGACGCGGCCCCTTGGAAACCCAGTACTTC. This codes for CASSLRRGPLETQYF.

This clonotype was counted only a few times. The V and J genes are TRBV11-3 and TRBJ2-1, with 7 bases identical to TRBD2. The CDR3 has 16 residues. After removal of 4 bases from V and 8 bases from J, the junction contained 14 bases not matched to a gene. Looked up from germline, CDR1 is SGHNT and CDR2 is YENEEA. CDR3 loop: CASSSFIGGGSDEQFF. CDR3 nucleotides: TGTGCCAGCAGCTCTTTTATCGGCGGGGGATCGGATGAGCAGTTCTTC. The complete variable domain, with remaining parts taken from reference TRBV11-3 and TRBJ2-1, reads EAGVVQSPRYKIIEKKQPVAFWCNPISGHNTLYWYLQNLGQGPELLIRYENEEAVDDSQLPKDRFSAERLKGVDSTLKIQPAELGDSAVYLCASSSFIGGGSDEQFFGPGTRLTVL.

The V and J genes are TRBV24-1 and TRBJ2-5; D is possibly TRBD2 (5 bases). In germline, CDR1 is KGHDR, CDR2 SFDVKD. This CDR3 comprises 14 residues. V lost 4 bases and J 2 bases, leaving 10 bases between the germline ends. The CDR3 nucleotides are TGTGCCACCAGTGAAGAGGGAAGGCAAGAGACCCAGTACTTC. It yields the protein CATSEEGRQETQYF.

This clonotype came up a few times. This sequence joins TRBV5-1 and TRBJ2-3, with 7 bases identical to TRBD2. Germline trimming cut 7 bases from V and 0 bases from J; bases unmatched to any gene: 8. The CDR3 loop spans 15 amino acids. Germline loops: CDR1 SGHRS, CDR2 YFSETQ. CDR3 DNA: TGCGCCAGCCTTGCGGGAGTTTCTAGCACAGATACGCAGTATTTT. This encodes CASLAGVSSTDTQYF.

The chain links TRBV29-1 to TRBJ1-2; possible D gene TRBD1, 5 bases. The CDR3 extends over 12 amino acids. Germline V gene sequence: CDR1 SQVTM, CDR2 ANQGSEA. V was shortened by 4 bases and J by 7 bases, with 13 bases between the two germline ends. Here the CDR3 DNA reads TGCAGCGTTGTAAGGGGCTCTGGTGGCTACACCTTC. It encodes CSVVRGSGGYTF.

In this sample, this clonotype turned up a few times. The V gene is TRBV4-1, the J gene TRBJ1-4; D is unclear. V dropped 3 bases and J dropped 0 bases, with 11 bases sitting between them. This CDR3 is 16 amino acids long. From germline, CDR1 is MGHRA and CDR2 YSYEKL. CDR3 sequence reads: CASSQSTTATNEKLFF. In DNA form, the CDR3 reads TGCGCCAGCAGCCAGAGTACAACCGCAACTAATGAAAAACTGTTTTTT.

The chain couples TRBV2 to TRBJ2-1; 13 bases align to TRBD2. The CDR3 is 15 residues long. V trimming: 2 bases; J trimming: 10 bases; junction bases outside the gene matches: 5. CDR1 is SNHLY, CDR2 FYNNEI, per germline. The CDR3 loop reads CASSERLAGGGEQFF. DNA for the CDR3: TGTGCCAGCAGTGAAAGACTAGCGGGGGGAGGAGAGCAGTTCTTC.

This clonotype occurred a few times. The chain employs TRBV10-3 and TRBJ1-2; D gene uncertain. Looked up from germline, CDR1 is ENHRY and CDR2 is SYGVKD. V dropped 8 bases and J dropped 1 base, with 8 bases sitting between them. The CDR3 consists of 12 residues. The DNA of the CDR3 is TGTGCCATCTGGAGAAATAACTATGGCTACACCTTC. Residues: CAIWRNNYGYTF.

The rearrangement uses TRBV10-3 and TRBJ1-6; D is undetermined. CDR3 length: 17 amino acids. Germline CDR1 is ENHRY and CDR2 is SYGVKD. The V end lost 0 bases, the J end lost 3 bases, and 12 bases lay between the germline ends. CDR3 sequence reads: CAISESPDSLYNSPLHF. In DNA form, the CDR3 reads TGTGCCATCAGTGAGTCTCCCGATTCCCTCTATAATTCACCCCTCCACTTT.

In its sample, this clonotype was seen a few times. The chain links TRBV29-1 to TRBJ2-1, with 7 bases fitting TRBD1. The V segment lost 7 bases and the J segment 2 bases; nucleotides outside the gene matches: 8. The CDR3 has 14 residues. Germline assignment: CDR1 SQVTM and CDR2 ANQGSEA. The CDR3 loop is CSASGTVTYNEQFF. In DNA form, the CDR3 reads TGCAGCGCCTCAGGGACAGTTACCTACAATGAGCAGTTCTTC.